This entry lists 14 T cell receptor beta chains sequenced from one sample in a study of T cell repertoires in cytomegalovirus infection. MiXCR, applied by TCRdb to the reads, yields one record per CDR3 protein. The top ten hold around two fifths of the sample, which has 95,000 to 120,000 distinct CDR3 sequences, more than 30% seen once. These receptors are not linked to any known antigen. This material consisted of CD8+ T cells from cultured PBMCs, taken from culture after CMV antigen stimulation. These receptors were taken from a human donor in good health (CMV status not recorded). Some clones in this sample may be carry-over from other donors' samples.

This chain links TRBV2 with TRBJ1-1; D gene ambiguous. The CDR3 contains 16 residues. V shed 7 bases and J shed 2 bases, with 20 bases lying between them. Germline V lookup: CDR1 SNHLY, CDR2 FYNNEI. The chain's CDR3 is CASMLNLGVLNTEAFF. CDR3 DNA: TGTGCCAGCATGTTGAATTTGGGAGTCCTTAACACTGAAGCTTTCTTT.

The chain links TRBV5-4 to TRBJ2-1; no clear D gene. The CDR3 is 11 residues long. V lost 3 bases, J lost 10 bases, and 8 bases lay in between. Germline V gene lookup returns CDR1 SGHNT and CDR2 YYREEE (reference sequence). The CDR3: CASSSQGEQFF. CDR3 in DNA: TGTGCCAGCAGCTCCCAAGGGGAGCAGTTCTTC.

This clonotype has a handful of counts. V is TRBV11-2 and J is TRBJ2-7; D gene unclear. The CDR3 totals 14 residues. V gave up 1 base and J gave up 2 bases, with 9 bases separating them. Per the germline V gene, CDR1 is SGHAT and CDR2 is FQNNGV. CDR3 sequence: CASSLGHGTYEQYF. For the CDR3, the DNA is TGTGCCAGCAGCTTAGGTCACGGAACCTACGAGCAGTACTTC.

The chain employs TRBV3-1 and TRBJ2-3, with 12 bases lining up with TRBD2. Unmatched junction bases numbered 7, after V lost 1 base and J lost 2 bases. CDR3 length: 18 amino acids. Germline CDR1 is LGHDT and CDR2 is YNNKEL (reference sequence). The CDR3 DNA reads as TGTGCCAGCAGCCAAGTTAGCGGACTAGCGGGAACCACAGATACGCAGTATTTT. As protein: CASSQVSGLAGTTDTQYF.

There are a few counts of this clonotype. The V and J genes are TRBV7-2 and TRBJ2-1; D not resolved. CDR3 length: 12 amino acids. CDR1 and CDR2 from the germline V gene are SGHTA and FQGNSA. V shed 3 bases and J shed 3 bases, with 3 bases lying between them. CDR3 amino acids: CASSFIYNEQFF. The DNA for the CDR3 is TGTGCCAGCAGCTTTATCTACAATGAGCAGTTCTTC.

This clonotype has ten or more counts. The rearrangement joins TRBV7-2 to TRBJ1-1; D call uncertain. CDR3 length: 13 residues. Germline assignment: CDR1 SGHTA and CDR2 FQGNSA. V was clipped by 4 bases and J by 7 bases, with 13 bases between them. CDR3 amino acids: CASSSVAGLEAFF. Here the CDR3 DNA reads TGTGCCAGCAGCTCAGTAGCAGGCCTTGAAGCTTTCTTT. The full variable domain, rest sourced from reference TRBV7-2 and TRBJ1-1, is GAGVSQSPSNKVTEKGKDVELRCDPISGHTALYWYRQSLGQGLEFLIYFQGNSAPDKSGLPSDRFSAERTGGSVSTLTIQRTQQEDSAVYLCASSSVAGLEAFFGQGTRLTVV.

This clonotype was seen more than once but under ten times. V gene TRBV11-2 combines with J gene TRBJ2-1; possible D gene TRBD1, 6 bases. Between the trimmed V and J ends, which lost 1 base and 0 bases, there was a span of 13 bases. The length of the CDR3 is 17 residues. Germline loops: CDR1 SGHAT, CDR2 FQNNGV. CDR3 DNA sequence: TGTGCCAGCAGCTTAGTGGGACACGGGGTCTCCTACAATGAGCAGTTCTTC. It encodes CASSLVGHGVSYNEQFF.

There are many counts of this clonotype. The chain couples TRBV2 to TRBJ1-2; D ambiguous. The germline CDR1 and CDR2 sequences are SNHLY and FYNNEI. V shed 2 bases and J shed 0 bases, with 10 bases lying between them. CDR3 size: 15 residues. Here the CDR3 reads CASSEFPISNYGYTF. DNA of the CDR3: TGTGCCAGCAGTGAATTTCCTATCTCTAACTATGGCTACACCTTC. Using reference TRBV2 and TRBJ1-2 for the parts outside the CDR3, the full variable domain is EPEVTQTPSHQVTQMGQEVILRCVPISNHLYFYWYRQILGQKVEFLVSFYNNEISEKSEIFDDQFSVERPDGSNFTLKIRSTKLEDSAMYFCASSEFPISNYGYTFGSGTRLTVV.

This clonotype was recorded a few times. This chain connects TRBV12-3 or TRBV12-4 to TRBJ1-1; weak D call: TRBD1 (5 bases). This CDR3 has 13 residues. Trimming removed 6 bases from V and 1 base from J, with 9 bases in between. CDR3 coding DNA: TGTGCCAGCAGCCGAGGACAGAACACTGAAGCTTTCTTT. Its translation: CASSRGQNTEAFF.

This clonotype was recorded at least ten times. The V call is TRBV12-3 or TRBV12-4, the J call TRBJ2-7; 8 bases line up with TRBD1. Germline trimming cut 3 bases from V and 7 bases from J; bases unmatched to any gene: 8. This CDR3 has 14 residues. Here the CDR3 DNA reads TGTGCCAGCAGTTTGGACAGGGAGGTTCGAGAGCAGTACTTC. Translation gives CASSLDREVREQYF.

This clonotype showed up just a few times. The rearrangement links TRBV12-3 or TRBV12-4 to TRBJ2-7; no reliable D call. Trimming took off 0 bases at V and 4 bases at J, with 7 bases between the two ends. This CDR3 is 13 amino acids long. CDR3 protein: CASSLADWYEQYF. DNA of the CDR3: TGTGCCAGCAGTTTAGCTGACTGGTACGAGCAGTACTTC.

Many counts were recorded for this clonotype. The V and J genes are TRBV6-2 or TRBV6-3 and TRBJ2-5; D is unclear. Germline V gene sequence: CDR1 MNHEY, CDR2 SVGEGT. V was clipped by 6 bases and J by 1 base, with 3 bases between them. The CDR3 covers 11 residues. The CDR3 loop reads CASRFQETQYF. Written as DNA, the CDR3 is TGTGCCAGCAGGTTCCAAGAGACCCAGTACTTC.

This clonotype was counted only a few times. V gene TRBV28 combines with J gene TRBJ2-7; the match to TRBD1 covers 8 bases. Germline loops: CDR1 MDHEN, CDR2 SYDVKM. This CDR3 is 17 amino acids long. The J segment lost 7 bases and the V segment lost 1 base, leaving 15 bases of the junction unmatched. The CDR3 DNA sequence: TGTGCCAGCAGTTTATATCGTCGCCCAGGGGGCAAGGATGAGCAGTACTTC. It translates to CASSLYRRPGGKDEQYF.

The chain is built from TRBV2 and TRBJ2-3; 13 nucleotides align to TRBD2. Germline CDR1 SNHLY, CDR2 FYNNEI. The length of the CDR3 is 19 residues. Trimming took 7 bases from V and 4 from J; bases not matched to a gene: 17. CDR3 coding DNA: TGTGCCAGCATCGAAACTAGCGGGGGGGCCGTAGGAAGGGCAGATACGCAGTATTTT. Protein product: CASIETSGGAVGRADTQYF. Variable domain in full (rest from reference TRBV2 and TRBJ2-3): EPEVTQTPSHQVTQMGQEVILRCVPISNHLYFYWYRQILGQKVEFLVSFYNNEISEKSEIFDDQFSVERPDGSNFTLKIRSTKLEDSAMYFCASIETSGGAVGRADTQYFGPGTRLTVL.